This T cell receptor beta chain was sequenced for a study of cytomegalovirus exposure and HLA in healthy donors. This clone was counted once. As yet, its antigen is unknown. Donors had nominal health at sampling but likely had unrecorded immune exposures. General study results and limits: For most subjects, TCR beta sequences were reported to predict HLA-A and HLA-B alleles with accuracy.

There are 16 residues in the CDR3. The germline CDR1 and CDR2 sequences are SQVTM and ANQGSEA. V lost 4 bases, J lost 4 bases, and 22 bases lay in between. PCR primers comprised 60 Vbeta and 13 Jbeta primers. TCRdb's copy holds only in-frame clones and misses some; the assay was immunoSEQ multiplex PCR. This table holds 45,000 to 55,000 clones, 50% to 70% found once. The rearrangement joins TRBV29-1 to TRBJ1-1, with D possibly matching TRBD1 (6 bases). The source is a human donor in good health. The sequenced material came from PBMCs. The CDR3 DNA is TGCAGCGTTGGGGGGGGCGGGGGATTGTGGACCACTGAAGCTTTCTTT. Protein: CSVGGGGGLWTTEAFF.